Below are 32 T cell receptor beta chains sequenced from a single sample in a study of blood T cell repertoires in COVID-19 (dated by TCRdb to the early 2020s). Library preparation used the immunoSEQ multiplex PCR assay. Entries here come from immuneACCESS through TCRdb and include only in-frame sequences with V and J called. Some clones fail to appear in such tables; in the studies checked, an unresolved V gene covers under half of the shortfall, and the cause of the remainder is unknown. Counted in this sample were roughly 180,000 clones; approximately 86% of them appeared once. The top ten clonotypes cover less than 20% of the sample. The sample consisted of PBMCs or T cells enriched from blood (not recorded which). These receptors were collected from a man aged 55 to 69 who had recovered from COVID-19.

V usage is TRBV9 and J usage is TRBJ1-4, with D unresolved. The CDR3 contains 16 residues. Germline CDR1 is SGDLS and CDR2 is YYNGEE. V lost 0 bases and J 4 bases, leaving 13 bases between the germline ends. CDR3 coding DNA: TGTGCCAGCAGCGTAGATAGAGGAGGGTTTAATGAAAAACTGTTTTTT. Translated: CASSVDRGGFNEKLFF.

This clone was observed once. The chain links TRBV4-1 to TRBJ1-1, with D unclear. V was pared by 1 base and J by 5 bases, with 8 bases between. The CDR3 has 13 residues. Germline V CDR1 and CDR2: MGHRA, YSYEKL. The CDR3 here is CASSQVGVTEAFF. As DNA, the CDR3 is TGCGCCAGCAGCCAAGTAGGAGTAACTGAAGCTTTCTTT.

This chain links TRBV28 with TRBJ2-1; TRBD2 aligns across 15 bases. Germline loops: CDR1 MDHEN, CDR2 SYDVKM. This CDR3 spans 20 amino acids. Trimming cost V 5 bases and J 4 bases; bases outside gene matches: 15. The CDR3 sequence: CASSPRPGTSGGRWYNEQFF. DNA for the CDR3: TGTGCCAGCAGTCCCCGACCCGGGACTAGCGGGGGGAGGTGGTACAATGAGCAGTTCTTC.

J is TRBJ2-5 and V is TRBV4-1; D is perhaps TRBD2 (5 bases). The CDR3 covers 14 residues. The germline gives CDR1 MGHRA, CDR2 YSYEKL. Trimming took off 2 bases at V and 4 bases at J, with 11 bases between the two ends. In nucleotides, the CDR3 is TGCGCCAGCAGCCAACCACTAGATTCAGAGACCCAGTACTTC. Encoded protein: CASSQPLDSETQYF.

The genes are TRBV28 and TRBJ2-1; 7 nucleotides match TRBD1. The trim removed 2 bases at V and 8 bases at J, leaving 9 bases unmatched. Germline CDR1 reads MDHEN; CDR2 reads SYDVKM. The CDR3 spans 15 residues. This chain's CDR3 is CASSLTGVIPDEQFF. The CDR3 DNA sequence: TGTGCCAGCAGTTTAACAGGGGTTATTCCGGATGAGCAGTTCTTC.

V is TRBV19 and J is TRBJ2-6; 8 positions agree with TRBD1. Germline V lookup: CDR1 LNHDA, CDR2 SQIVND (reference sequence). Trimming cost V 1 base and J 2 bases; bases outside gene matches: 4. This CDR3 comprises 17 residues. The CDR3 DNA follows: TGTGCCAGTAGTATAGTTTGGACAGGGCCTGGGGCCAACGTCCTGACTTTC. Its protein product is CASSIVWTGPGANVLTF.

The chain links TRBV5-5 to TRBJ2-7; tentatively, D is TRBD1 (6 bases). This CDR3 is built from 16 residues. The germline gives CDR1 SGHKS, CDR2 YYEKEE (reference sequence). The V and J ends lost 4 bases and 1 base respectively, with 18 bases between them. CDR3 nucleotide sequence: TGTGCCAGCAGCCAAACCGACAGGTTACGATCCTACGAGCAGTACTTC. Protein: CASSQTDRLRSYEQYF.

This sequence joins TRBV5-1 and TRBJ2-3, with D tentatively TRBD2 (5 bases). The CDR3 consists of 13 residues. Trimming pared 2 bases from V and 3 bases from J, leaving 7 bases between. CDR1 and CDR2 from the germline V gene are SGHRS and YFSETQ. CDR3 residues: CASSFKRTDTQYF. The CDR3 nucleotides are TGCGCCAGCAGCTTTAAGCGGACAGATACGCAGTATTTT.

CDR3 protein: CATGRETQYF. For the CDR3, the DNA is TGTGCCACAGGGCGAGAGACCCAGTACTTC. V usage is TRBV10-3 and J usage is TRBJ2-5, with a tentative D call TRBD1 (5 bases). V was pared by 10 bases and J by 4 bases, with 7 bases between. CDR1 is ENHRY and CDR2 is SYGVKD in the germline V gene. CDR3 size: 10 residues.

The chain is built from TRBV9 and TRBJ2-2, with 12 bases identical to TRBD1. CDR1 and CDR2 from the germline V gene are SGDLS and YYNGEE. V was clipped by 3 bases and J by 5 bases; unmatched bases: 5. CDR3 length: 16 amino acids. CDR3 DNA: TGTGCCAGCAGCGCTTGGGGACAGGGGGCGACCGGGGAGCTGTTTTTT. This translates into CASSAWGQGATGELFF.

The rearrangement links TRBV28 to TRBJ1-1; no definite D call. This CDR3 is 14 amino acids long. Per the germline V gene, CDR1 is MDHEN and CDR2 is SYDVKM. V lost 3 bases and J lost 3, with 11 bases in between. This CDR3 reads CASSFRGSYTEAFF. Written as DNA, the CDR3 is TGTGCCAGCAGTTTCCGGGGTTCGTACACTGAAGCTTTCTTT.

V usage is TRBV4-2 and J usage is TRBJ2-1; TRBD2 matches 9 bases. With V trimmed by 1 base and J by 5 bases, 9 bases remained unmatched. This CDR3 is 17 amino acids long. CDR1 and CDR2 (germline): LGHNA, YNFKEQ. The CDR3 spells CASSQVLAGRLNNEQFF. The DNA for the CDR3 is TGTGCCAGCAGCCAAGTCCTAGCGGGAAGGTTGAACAATGAGCAGTTCTTC.

CDR3 residues: CASSYGTGPKPYQPQHF. The CDR3 nucleotides read TGCGCCAGCAGCTACGGGACAGGTCCGAAGCCGTATCAGCCCCAGCATTTT. The J gene is TRBJ1-5, the V gene TRBV5-1, with 8 bases fitting TRBD1. The CDR3 loop spans 17 amino acids. The V gene's germline CDR1 is SGHRS and CDR2 YFSETQ. J lost 5 bases, V lost 3 bases, and 13 bases had no gene match.

The chain joins TRBV7-2 to TRBJ1-4; TRBD1 is a possible D gene (5 bases). The CDR3 is 14 residues long. Trimming left V 2 bases short and J 10 bases short, with 14 bases between. CDR1 and CDR2 from the germline V gene are SGHTA and FQGNSA. Written as DNA, the CDR3 is TGTGCCAGCAGCTTAACTTCTGACAGATTAAAACTGTTTTTT. Its protein product is CASSLTSDRLKLFF.

The sample holds a few counts of this clone. The rearrangement joins TRBV28 to TRBJ1-1; D possibly corresponds to TRBD1 (5 bases). The V gene's germline CDR1 is MDHEN and CDR2 SYDVKM. The CDR3 loop spans 14 amino acids. Trimming took off 5 bases at V and 4 bases at J, with 14 bases between the two ends. The CDR3 protein is CASSIGVEFTEAFF. The DNA of the CDR3 is TGTGCCAGCAGTATAGGGGTCGAATTCACTGAAGCTTTCTTT.

The rearrangement uses TRBV5-4 and TRBJ2-5, with TRBD2 matching over 9 bases. J was trimmed by 10 bases and V by 0 bases; bases with no gene match: 7. The CDR3 is made up of 14 amino acids. CDR1 is SGHNT, CDR2 YYREEE, per germline (reference sequence). The CDR3 DNA reads as TGTGCCAGCAGCTTGGCTCAGGCGGGGGGGAACCAGTACTTC. It yields the protein CASSLAQAGGNQYF.

The chain uses TRBV18 and TRBJ2-7; 8 bases line up with TRBD1. The CDR3 is 14 amino acids. CDR1 is KGHSH, CDR2 LQKENI, per germline. Trimming removed 3 bases from V and 2 bases from J; junction bases left unmatched: 3. The CDR3 spells CASSPETGAYEQYF. CDR3 bases: TGTGCCAGCTCACCTGAGACAGGGGCCTACGAGCAGTACTTC.

The V and J genes are TRBV11-2 and TRBJ1-1, with 7 nucleotides matching TRBD1. This CDR3 region has 15 residues. The germline CDR1 and CDR2 sequences are SGHAT and FQNNGV. Unmatched junction bases numbered 6, after V lost 5 bases and J lost 0 bases. CDR3 DNA sequence: TGTGCCAGCAGCCCCTTACAGGGGTTGAACACTGAAGCTTTCTTT. The encoded protein is CASSPLQGLNTEAFF.

J is TRBJ1-4 and V is TRBV3-1 (or the pseudogene TRBV3-2); the D is unclear. This CDR3 contains 13 residues. CDR1 is LGHDT and CDR2 is YNNKEL in the germline V gene (reference sequence). V was pared by 0 bases and J by 4 bases, with 3 bases between. The CDR3: CASSQDSNEKLFF. DNA for the CDR3: TGTGCCAGCAGCCAAGACAGTAATGAAAAACTGTTTTTT.

The rearrangement uses TRBV24-1 and TRBJ2-6; TRBD1 matches at 10 bases. The CDR3 is made up of 19 amino acids. Germline assignment: CDR1 KGHDR and CDR2 SFDVKD. Losses at the gene ends were 3 bases for V and 2 bases for J; bases not matched to a gene: 9. CDR3 nucleotide sequence: TGTGCCACCAGTGATCGACAGGGGGCCGGTAGGCCTGGGGCCAACGTCCTGACTTTC. Translating it yields CATSDRQGAGRPGANVLTF.

The chain is built from TRBV19 and TRBJ2-7, with 7 bases fitting TRBD1. This CDR3 region has 16 residues. The germline V gene encodes CDR1 LNHDA and CDR2 SQIVND (reference sequence). V was clipped by 3 bases and J by 3 bases; unmatched bases: 11. The CDR3 nucleotides read TGTGCCAGTAGTATGGCCGGGACAGCAGCCATCTACGAGCAGTACTTC. The encoded protein is CASSMAGTAAIYEQYF.

This clone turned up a few times. V and J are TRBV9 and TRBJ1-3, with a possible D match to TRBD1 (5 bases). The CDR3 consists of 17 residues. Deletions cut 0 bases from V and 4 bases from J, with 17 bases between. Germline lookup yields CDR1 SGDLS and CDR2 YYNGEE. DNA for the CDR3: TGTGCCAGCAGCGTAGAAATCGGCAGGACATCAGGAAACACCATATATTTT. The encoded protein is CASSVEIGRTSGNTIYF.

V and J are TRBV27 and TRBJ2-2; 9 bases fit TRBD1. Germline values: CDR1 MNHEY, CDR2 SMNVEV (reference sequence). CDR3 length: 15 residues. V shed 6 bases, J shed 4 bases, and the junction held 6 bases outside the gene matches. The CDR3 DNA reads as TGTGCCAGCAGCACAGGGGGCCCAAGCACCGGGGAGCTGTTTTTT. This codes for CASSTGGPSTGELFF.

The rearrangement joins TRBV13 to TRBJ1-5, with D possibly matching TRBD1 (6 bases). Deletions cut 2 bases from V and 2 bases from J, with 13 bases between. In germline, CDR1 is PRHDT, CDR2 FYEKMQ (reference sequence). This CDR3 is 16 amino acids long. CDR3 DNA sequence: TGTGCCAGCAGCTTATACGGGGGGCGAGGCAATCAGCCCCAGCATTTT. Amino acid sequence: CASSLYGGRGNQPQHF.

The V and J genes are TRBV21-1 and TRBJ2-3; no check of the table's D call, TRBD1, against the DNA was made. TRBV21-1 is deemed a pseudogene. CDR3 length equals 19 residues. Written as DNA, the CDR3 is TGTGCCAGCAGCGCAAGGTGGGACAGGGGGCGATTTGTTACAGATACGCAGTATTTT. Translation gives CASSARWDRGRFVTDTQYF.

This chain connects TRBV5-8 to TRBJ1-1; weak D call: TRBD1 (6 bases). Germline CDR1 is SGHTS and CDR2 is YDEGEE. The CDR3 sequence is 14 residues long. The V and J ends lost 2 bases and 4 bases respectively, with 12 bases between them. The CDR3 region has the DNA TGTGCCAGCAGCTTCACAGGGATTGTCACTGAAGCTTTCTTT. Its protein is CASSFTGIVTEAFF.

The table lists this clone with a count of one. V is TRBV11-1 and J is TRBJ1-2; 7 bases align to TRBD1. The CDR3 sequence is 15 residues long. Germline CDR1 reads SGHAT; CDR2 reads FQDESV (reference sequence). Trimming removed 1 base from V and 2 bases from J; junction bases left unmatched: 4. This CDR3 reads CASSLGIQGNYGYTF. The CDR3 nucleotides are TGTGCCAGCAGCTTAGGGATACAGGGGAACTATGGCTACACCTTC.

This rearrangement joins TRBV11-2 to TRBJ1-2, with 7 bases that match TRBD1. The germline V gene has CDR1 SGHAT and CDR2 FQNNGV. This CDR3 has 14 residues. After removal of 2 bases from V and 3 bases from J, the junction contained 3 bases not matched to a gene. The CDR3 bases are TGTGCCAGCAGCTTAAGGGGGCGCGACTATGGCTACACCTTC. Its protein is CASSLRGRDYGYTF.

The genes are TRBV19 and TRBJ1-2; no firm D call. CDR1 and CDR2 (germline): LNHDA, SQIVND (reference sequence). The CDR3 consists of 13 residues. With 4 bases removed from V and 4 bases from J, the gap between germline ends came to 10 bases. The CDR3 is CASSTADSYGYTF. DNA of the CDR3: TGTGCCAGTAGTACGGCTGACTCCTATGGCTACACCTTC.

This rearrangement joins TRBV6-5 to TRBJ2-7; D might be TRBD1 (5 bases). Trimming removed 6 bases from V and 5 bases from J, with 17 bases in between. The CDR3 is 14 residues long. Germline CDR1 MNHEY, CDR2 SVGAGI. As DNA, the CDR3 is TGTGCCAGCAGCGAGGCCTACAGGATCCACGAGCAGTACTTC. Translating gives CASSEAYRIHEQYF.

This clone was observed a few times. The V gene is TRBV3-1 (or the pseudogene TRBV3-2), the J gene TRBJ1-1; D perhaps matches TRBD1 (5 bases). The V end lost 2 bases, the J end lost 1 base, and 14 bases lay between the germline ends. Germline V gene lookup returns CDR1 LGHDT and CDR2 YNNKEL (reference sequence). The CDR3 runs 16 residues. The CDR3 is CASSQRRQTENTEAFF. CDR3 nucleotide sequence: TGTGCCAGCAGCCAACGAAGACAGACAGAGAACACTGAAGCTTTCTTT.

V is TRBV4-2 and J is TRBJ1-4; D possibly corresponds to TRBD1 (6 bases). The CDR3 is 16 amino acids. Trimming left V 4 bases short and J 4 bases short, with 16 bases between. CDR1 LGHNA and CDR2 YNFKEQ come from the germline V gene. The CDR3 bases are TGTGCCAGCAGCCCTCAGCAGGGGACCTTTAATGAAAAACTGTTTTTT. Amino acid sequence: CASSPQQGTFNEKLFF.